This T cell receptor (beta chain) was retrieved from a study of T cell responses to AZD1222 COVID-19 vaccine. This clone was found once. This table comes from immunoSEQ multiplex PCR, and its TCRdb copy is limited to in-frame clones, with some not included. The data show approximately 200,000 clones, 88% seen once. Per germline, CDR1 GTSNPN and CDR2 SVGIG (reference sequence). The CDR3 is 15 amino acids. The J segment lost 4 bases and the V segment lost 1 base, leaving 7 bases of the junction unmatched. This specimen consisted of peripheral blood, obtained on day 0 of AZD1222 vaccination. The chain has TRBV30 and TRBJ1-2; TRBD1 aligns across 9 bases. The clonotype was recovered from an adult in good health. CDR3 sequence: CAWSAATGGGYGYTF. For the CDR3, the DNA is TGTGCCTGGAGTGCCGCCACAGGGGGCGGCTATGGCTACACCTTC.